The following is a TCR beta chain sequence with its context. Its antigen is currently unknown. Time point meaning: recipient sample about 28 days before transplant, after cytoreduction. The record originates from a study of T cell clonotyping in hematopoietic cell transplantation. TCRdb's copy holds only in-frame clones and misses some; the assay was immunoSEQ multiplex PCR. Altogether approximately 39,000 clones are present, about 95% being singletons, with the ten largest covering around 1.5%. V was clipped by 4 bases and J by 7 bases, with 10 bases between them. Looked up from germline, CDR1 is SEHNR and CDR2 is FQNEAQ (reference sequence). The CDR3 consists of 12 residues. Study-wide results and limits: Few recipient clonotypes overlapped donors; over 95% were de novo at given depth. Graft donor and pretransplant recipient Inverse Simpson Index values predicted broader posttransplant TCR diversity.

The material sequenced was peripheral blood mononuclear cells, taken before stem cell transplant. This clonotype originated in a man aged 40-49 years with chronic myeloid leukemia. Some clones in this sample may be carry-over from other donors' samples. The genes are TRBV7-9 and TRBJ1-2; D ambiguous. CDR3 DNA sequence: TGTGCCAGCAGCTCCCTCGGGTCTGGCTACACCTTC. It translates to CASSSLGSGYTF. The full variable domain, with the rest looked up from reference TRBV7-9 and TRBJ1-2, is DTGVSQNPRHKITKRGQNVTFRCDPISEHNRLYWYRQTLGQGPEFLTYFQNEAQLEKSRLLSDRFSAERPKGSFSTLEIQRTEQGDSAMYLCASSSLGSGYTFGSGTRLTVV.